This passage covers 18 T cell receptor beta chains from one sample sequenced in a study of T-cell reconstitution after alpha-beta-depleted transplantation in children. Unique molecular identifiers were incorporated during preparation of the TCRbeta library. Using its own MiXCR run on the PCR reads, TCRdb lists one record per CDR3 protein. The sample shows about a million distinct CDR3 sequences, about 26% of them seen only once. Sequences were derived from PBMCs, mostly from graft donor cells, sampled 360 days after TCRalphabeta/CD19-depleted stem cell transplant. The origin of the receptors is a boy in the first two years of life who had a stem cell transplant for SCID, so the T cells may come from the graft donor.

This chain uses TRBV6-5 with TRBJ2-2; D might be TRBD2 (6 bases). The CDR3 extends over 15 amino acids. Trimming shortened V by 2 bases and J by 6 bases, and 13 bases separated the two germline ends. Germline V CDR1 and CDR2: MNHEY, SVGAGI. CDR3 protein: CASSYPPGGAGELFF. The CDR3 coding sequence is TGTGCCAGCAGTTACCCGCCCGGGGGAGCCGGGGAGCTGTTTTTT.

The V gene is TRBV5-1, the J gene TRBJ2-1; a possible D gene is TRBD1 (5 bases). This CDR3 is 18 amino acids long. V shed 0 bases and J shed 8 bases, with 24 bases lying between them. Germline values: CDR1 SGHRS, CDR2 YFSETQ. The CDR3 loop is CASSLDPRQPPNKDEQFF. The DNA for the CDR3 is TGCGCCAGCAGCTTGGATCCCCGACAGCCACCTAATAAAGATGAGCAGTTCTTC. Full variable domain (rest looked up from reference TRBV5-1 and TRBJ2-1): KAGVTQTPRYLIKTRGQQVTLSCSPISGHRSVSWYQQTPGQGLQFLFEYFSETQRNKGNFPGRFSGRQFSNSRSEMNVSTLELGDSALYLCASSLDPRQPPNKDEQFFGPGTRLTVL.

CDR3 coding DNA: TGTGCCAGCAGAATGACGGGAGGAAACACCATATATTTT. It codes for CASRMTGGNTIYF. This rearrangement joins TRBV12-3 or TRBV12-4 to TRBJ1-3; no clear D gene. The CDR3 is 13 residues long. V shed 6 bases and J shed 4 bases, with 10 bases lying between them.

The chain employs TRBV4-2 and TRBJ2-1; 9 bases line up with TRBD1. In germline, CDR1 is LGHNA, CDR2 YNFKEQ. This CDR3 region has 15 residues. V shed 4 bases and J 2 bases; nucleotides not matched to a gene: 3. This CDR3 is CASSPWTGAYNEQFF. The DNA for the CDR3 is TGTGCCAGCAGCCCGTGGACAGGGGCCTACAATGAGCAGTTCTTC.

In this sample, this clonotype turned up a few times. This chain links TRBV28 with TRBJ2-5, with TRBD1 matching over 7 bases. This CDR3 has 14 amino acids. The germline CDR1 and CDR2 sequences are MDHEN and SYDVKM. V lost 6 bases, J lost 1 base, and 5 bases stayed unmatched. CDR3 sequence: CASRHGTVQETQYF. CDR3 bases: TGTGCCAGCAGACATGGGACAGTCCAAGAGACCCAGTACTTC. Full variable domain (remainder filled in from reference TRBV28 and TRBJ2-5): DVKVTQSSRYLVKRTGEKVFLECVQDMDHENMFWYRQDPGLGLRLIYFSYDVKMKEKGDIPEGYSVSREKKERFSLILESASTNQTSMYLCASRHGTVQETQYFGPGTRLLVL.

The chain employs TRBV7-8 and TRBJ2-5, with no clear D. Germline CDR1 reads SGHVS; CDR2 reads FQNEAQ. The CDR3 runs 11 residues. V was pared by 5 bases and J by 8 bases, with 9 bases between. The CDR3 reads CASSPLITQYF. The CDR3 bases are TGTGCCAGCAGCCCCCTTATAACCCAGTACTTC.

This clonotype was seen a few times. The chain uses TRBV4-3 and TRBJ1-5; D is undetermined. Germline V gives CDR1 LGHNA, CDR2 YSLEER. With 0 bases removed from V and 3 bases from J, the gap between germline ends came to 9 bases. The CDR3 totals 15 residues. This CDR3 is CASSQDRDNNQPQHF. In DNA, the CDR3 is TGCGCCAGCAGCCAAGATCGAGACAACAATCAGCCCCAGCATTTT.

The chain's CDR3 is CSVWTGGYFGYTF. The CDR3 DNA sequence: TGCAGCGTCTGGACAGGGGGCTATTTTGGCTACACCTTC. J is TRBJ1-2 and V is TRBV29-1; 11 positions agree with TRBD1. Germline CDR1 is SQVTM and CDR2 is ANQGSEA. V was pared by 6 bases and J by 7 bases, with 7 bases of the junction left unmatched. CDR3 length: 13 residues.

This clonotype was recorded a few times. The chain has TRBV27 and TRBJ2-1, with a possible D match to TRBD2 (6 bases). CDR1 MNHEY and CDR2 SMNVEV come from the germline V gene (reference sequence). The CDR3 loop spans 16 amino acids. V dropped 6 bases and J dropped 7 bases, with 22 bases sitting between them. The CDR3 nucleotides are TGTGCCAGCAGGGCCCAACCGGGACTCAAGTCTAATGAGCAGTTCTTC. Translating it yields CASRAQPGLKSNEQFF.

The V and J genes are TRBV6-4 and TRBJ2-3; 12 nucleotides align to TRBD2. The germline CDR1 and CDR2 sequences are MRHNA and SNTAGT. There are 23 residues in the CDR3. The V segment lost 3 bases and the J segment 0 bases; nucleotides outside the gene matches: 22. Here the CDR3 DNA reads TGTGCCAGCAGTGATCGACCAGCCAGGCTAGCGGGGGGGCCATCCTTTAGCACAGATACGCAGTATTTT. It codes for CASSDRPARLAGGPSFSTDTQYF.

The gene calls are TRBV5-1 and TRBJ2-2, with D perhaps TRBD2 (6 bases). The CDR3 length is 17 residues. The germline V and J ends were trimmed by 0 bases and 3 bases, with 15 bases remaining between them. Germline assignment: CDR1 SGHRS and CDR2 YFSETQ. CDR3 nucleotide sequence: TGCGCCAGCAGCTTGGAAGCATTAGCGGTTGACACCGGGGAGCTGTTTTTT. Protein product: CASSLEALAVDTGELFF.

This clonotype turned up a few times. In DNA, the CDR3 is TGCGCCAGCAGCTTGGGCGCCCAAGGGGAGACCCAGTACTTC. This codes for CASSLGAQGETQYF. This chain joins TRBV5-1 and TRBJ2-5; D gene uncertain. The length of the CDR3 is 14 residues. Germline-derived CDR1 and CDR2 are SGHRS and YFSETQ. The V end was cut by 0 bases, the J end by 5 bases, with 11 bases between.

This sequence joins TRBV12-3 or TRBV12-4 and TRBJ2-3; 7 nucleotides line up with TRBD1. This CDR3 is built from 15 residues. Trimming removed 4 bases from V and 1 base from J; junction bases left unmatched: 5. The chain's CDR3 is CASSSGGIRTDTQYF. CDR3 bases: TGTGCCAGCAGTTCAGGGGGTATACGCACAGATACGCAGTATTTT.

The J gene is TRBJ1-1, the V gene TRBV6-5; D uncertain. Germline CDR1 MNHEY, CDR2 SVGAGI. The length of the CDR3 is 14 residues. With 3 bases removed from V and 3 bases from J, the gap between germline ends came to 11 bases. The CDR3 spells CASSYSGSYTEAFF. The CDR3, as DNA: TGTGCCAGCAGTTATTCCGGGAGTTACACTGAAGCTTTCTTT.

This clonotype has more than one count but fewer than ten. CDR3 region: CASSLVPGLAIRVIEQYF. CDR3 in DNA: TGTGCCAGCAGCTTGGTCCCGGGACTAGCGATACGGGTTATAGAGCAGTACTTC. This chain joins TRBV11-2 and TRBJ2-7; 10 nucleotides line up with TRBD2. After removal of 3 bases from V and 7 bases from J, the junction contained 18 bases not matched to a gene. The CDR3 totals 18 residues. Germline-derived CDR1 and CDR2 are SGHAT and FQNNGV.

The chain employs TRBV5-1 and TRBJ2-7; D is perhaps TRBD2 (5 bases). The V gene's germline CDR1 is SGHRS and CDR2 YFSETQ. With 6 bases removed from V and 0 bases from J, the gap between germline ends came to 10 bases. The CDR3 is 13 amino acids. The CDR3 protein is CASKRSSSYEQYF. CDR3 coding DNA: TGCGCCAGCAAGCGGTCTTCCTCCTACGAGCAGTACTTC. The whole variable domain, remainder taken from reference TRBV5-1 and TRBJ2-7, is KAGVTQTPRYLIKTRGQQVTLSCSPISGHRSVSWYQQTPGQGLQFLFEYFSETQRNKGNFPGRFSGRQFSNSRSEMNVSTLELGDSALYLCASKRSSSYEQYFGPGTRLTVT.

The chain employs TRBV3-1 and TRBJ1-1; weak D call: TRBD1 (5 bases). The CDR3 is 16 residues long. V lost 4 bases to trimming and J lost 1 base, with 16 bases between them. Germline CDR1 reads LGHDT; CDR2 reads YNNKEL (reference sequence). Here the CDR3 reads CASSPWGSKTNTEAFF. CDR3 nucleotide sequence: TGTGCCAGCAGCCCCTGGGGCAGCAAAACGAACACTGAAGCTTTCTTT. The full variable domain, with the rest looked up from reference TRBV3-1 and TRBJ1-1, is DTAVSQTPKYLVTQMGNDKSIKCEQNLGHDTMYWYKQDSKKFLKIMFSYNNKELIINETVPNRFSPKSPDKAHLNLHINSLELGDSAVYFCASSPWGSKTNTEAFFGQGTRLTVV.

In this sample, this clonotype turned up a few times. This chain joins TRBV4-2 and TRBJ2-7; tentative D call: TRBD1 (7 bases). The V gene lost 0 bases and the J gene lost 1 base, with 13 bases spanning the gap. The CDR3 is 16 residues long. Germline V CDR1 and CDR2: LGHNA, YNFKEQ. The CDR3 loop is CASSQDAGGYSYEQYF. The CDR3 DNA sequence: TGTGCCAGCAGCCAAGATGCAGGGGGGTATTCCTACGAGCAGTACTTC.